A single sample gave rise to the 12 T cell receptor beta chains below, sequenced in a study of blood T cell repertoires in COVID-19. Method: immunoSEQ multiplex PCR; TCRdb's copy keeps in-frame clones and lacks some. The data contain approximately 170,000 clones, about 85% of them singletons. Material for sequencing was peripheral blood. The receptors derive from a man aged 60 to 69 with acute or convalescent COVID-19.

The chain has TRBV5-8 and TRBJ1-5, with D unresolved. This CDR3 has 11 amino acids. With 2 bases removed from V and 6 bases from J, the gap between germline ends came to 3 bases. CDR1 is SGHTS and CDR2 is YDEGEE in the germline V gene. The CDR3 DNA sequence: TGTGCCAGCAGCTTCTTTCAGCCCCAGCATTTT. Its translation: CASSFFQPQHF. Full variable domain (missing parts from reference TRBV5-8 and TRBJ1-5): EAGVTQSPTHLIKTRGQQATLRCSPISGHTSVYWYQQALGLGLQFLLWYDEGEERNRGNFPPRFSGRQFPNYSSELNVNALELEDSALYLCASSFFQPQHFGDGTRLSIL.

The chain carries TRBV2 and TRBJ1-6, with 9 bases lining up with TRBD1. The CDR3 runs to 14 residues. Germline V gene data show CDR1 as SNHLY and CDR2 as FYNNEI. The V gene end was trimmed by 7 bases and the J gene end by 7 bases; junction bases not matched to a gene: 5. CDR3 protein: CASTLGTGNSPLHF. CDR3 DNA: TGTGCCAGCACTCTCGGGACAGGGAATTCACCCCTCCACTTT.

The chain uses TRBV18 and TRBJ1-1, with 11 bases fitting TRBD1. Germline trimming cut 4 bases from V and 0 bases from J; bases unmatched to any gene: 4. This CDR3 spans 16 amino acids. Germline CDR1 is KGHSH and CDR2 is LQKENI. CDR3 nucleotide sequence: TGTGCCAGCTCACGAGGACAGGGGGCCTTGAACACTGAAGCTTTCTTT. Translation: CASSRGQGALNTEAFF.

CDR3 coding DNA: TGTGCCAGCAGCTCCCTAAGGGGTGCCTACAATGAGCAGTTCTTC. The encoded protein is CASSSLRGAYNEQFF. V usage is TRBV5-8 and J usage is TRBJ2-1; D possibly corresponds to TRBD1 (5 bases). The germline V gene encodes CDR1 SGHTS and CDR2 YDEGEE. Trimming removed 3 bases at V and 2 bases at J, with 12 bases between. The CDR3 totals 15 residues. Based on the CDR3 plus reference TRBV5-8 and TRBJ2-1, the full variable domain is EAGVTQSPTHLIKTRGQQATLRCSPISGHTSVYWYQQALGLGLQFLLWYDEGEERNRGNFPPRFSGRQFPNYSSELNVNALELEDSALYLCASSSLRGAYNEQFFGPGTRLTVL.

The chain uses TRBV3-1 (or the pseudogene TRBV3-2) and TRBJ1-6, with 7 bases matching TRBD1. The V gene's germline CDR1 is LGHDT and CDR2 YNNKEL (reference sequence). CDR3 size: 13 residues. J gave up 11 bases and V 5 bases, and 6 bases lay outside the gene matches. CDR3 nucleotide sequence: TGTGCCAGCAGCAGGGACAGTACTACACCCCTCCACTTT. Protein sequence: CASSRDSTTPLHF.

The genes are TRBV5-5 and TRBJ1-6; TRBD1 matches 7 bases. After removal of 0 bases from V and 0 bases from J, the junction contained 9 bases not matched to a gene. Germline V gives CDR1 SGHKS, CDR2 YYEKEE (reference sequence). The CDR3 is 19 residues long. CDR3 in DNA: TGTGCCAGCAGCTTGGCCCGGGCCAGGGGGAGCTCCTATAATTCACCCCTCCACTTT. Translation: CASSLARARGSSYNSPLHF.

The chain uses TRBV7-6 and TRBJ1-4, with D unresolved. The V gene's germline CDR1 is SGHVS and CDR2 FNYEAQ. Trimming removed 5 bases from V and 5 bases from J, with 18 bases in between. This CDR3 is built from 16 residues. CDR3 nucleotides: TGTGCCAGCAGCCCCCAACGCTGGGGAGGCAATGAAAAACTGTTTTTT. It encodes CASSPQRWGGNEKLFF.

The chain is built from TRBV19 and TRBJ1-2, with D uncertain. The CDR3 totals 12 residues. V dropped 3 bases and J dropped 7 bases, with 9 bases sitting between them. Germline CDR1 and CDR2: LNHDA and SQIVND (reference sequence). The CDR3 spells CASSIRGGGYTF. CDR3 nucleotide sequence: TGTGCCAGTAGTATTCGAGGAGGTGGCTACACCTTC. The whole variable domain, remainder taken from reference TRBV19 and TRBJ1-2, is DGGITQSPKYLFRKEGQNVTLSCEQNLNHDAMYWYRQDPGQGLRLIYYSQIVNDFQKGDIAEGYSVSREKKESFPLTVTSAQKNPTAFYLCASSIRGGGYTFGSGTRLTVV.

The chain employs TRBV12-5 and TRBJ1-2, with no clear D. The V end lost 0 bases, the J end lost 7 bases, and 27 bases lay between the germline ends. CDR1 and CDR2 (germline): LGHNT, FRNRAP. The CDR3 is 19 residues long. CDR3 DNA: TGTGCTAGTGGTTTGGTACTGGGAGTCACTACGGCTAAAGCGGGTGGCTACACCTTC. Translation gives CASGLVLGVTTAKAGGYTF.

The V call is TRBV9, the J call TRBJ1-2; 8 positions agree with TRBD1. The germline gives CDR1 SGDLS, CDR2 YYNGEE. The J segment lost 4 bases and the V segment lost 4 bases, leaving 9 bases of the junction unmatched. The CDR3 covers 15 residues. The chain's CDR3 is CASSSQGATGYGYTF. In DNA, the CDR3 is TGTGCCAGCAGCTCCCAGGGGGCTACGGGCTATGGCTACACCTTC.

In this sample, this clone turned up once. The gene calls are TRBV24-1 and TRBJ2-2, with TRBD1 matching 7 bases. CDR3 size: 16 residues. With V trimmed by 4 bases and J by 0 bases, 4 bases remained unmatched. From germline, CDR1 is KGHDR and CDR2 SFDVKD. The CDR3 sequence is CATSESGTANTGELFF. The CDR3 DNA is TGTGCCACCAGTGAGTCCGGGACAGCGAACACCGGGGAGCTGTTTTTT.

Note on this clone: A much larger clone differs by one base, so this may be a read error. The rearrangement joins TRBV23-1 to TRBJ1-4; D gene ambiguous. TRBV23-1 is reported as an ORF; its role is uncertain. With 2 bases removed from V and 9 bases from J, the gap between germline ends came to 19 bases. The CDR3 consists of 16 residues. The CDR3 bases are TGCGCCAGCAGTCAAACGCGGGGTACAGTGCGGAAAAAACTGTTTTTT. It codes for CASSQTRGTVRKKLFF.